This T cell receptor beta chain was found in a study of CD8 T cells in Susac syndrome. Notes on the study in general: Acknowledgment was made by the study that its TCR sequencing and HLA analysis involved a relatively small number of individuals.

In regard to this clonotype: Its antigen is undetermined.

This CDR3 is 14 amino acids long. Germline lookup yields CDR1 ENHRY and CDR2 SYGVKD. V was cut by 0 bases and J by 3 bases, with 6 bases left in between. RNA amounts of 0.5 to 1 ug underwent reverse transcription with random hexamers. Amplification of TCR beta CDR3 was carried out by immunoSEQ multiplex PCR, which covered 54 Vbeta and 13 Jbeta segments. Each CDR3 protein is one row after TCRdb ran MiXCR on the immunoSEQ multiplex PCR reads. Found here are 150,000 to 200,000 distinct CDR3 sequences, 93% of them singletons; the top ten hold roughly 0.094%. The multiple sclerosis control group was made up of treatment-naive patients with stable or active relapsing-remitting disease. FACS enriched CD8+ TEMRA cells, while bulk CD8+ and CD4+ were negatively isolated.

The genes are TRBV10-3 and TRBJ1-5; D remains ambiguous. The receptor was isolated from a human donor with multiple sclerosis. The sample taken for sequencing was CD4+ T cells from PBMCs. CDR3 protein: CAISESENNQPQHF. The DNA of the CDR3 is TGTGCCATCAGTGAGTCGGAAAACAATCAGCCCCAGCATTTT.